The clone carrying this T cell receptor (beta chain) was seen a handful of times. The protocol was immunoSEQ multiplex PCR, while the TCRdb copy is restricted to in-frame clones and leaves out a portion. The sample lists around 2.5 million clones; over 85% were seen once. Germline values: CDR1 SNHLY, CDR2 FYNNEI. The CDR3 extends over 13 amino acids. V was shortened by 6 bases and J by 3 bases, with 11 bases between the two germline ends. This record comes from a study of shared clonotypes between healthy human individuals. This TCR derives from a man between 18 and 35 years old in good health. Some clones in this sample may be carry-over from other donors' samples. V gene TRBV2 combines with J gene TRBJ1-1; D perhaps matches TRBD1 (5 bases). Specimen: naive CD4+ T cells from PBMCs. Subset described: CD45RA+ positively selected. The CDR3 spells CASRGDRDTEAFF. CDR3 in DNA: TGTGCCAGCAGGGGGGACCGAGACACTGAAGCTTTCTTT.